Listed here are 10 T cell receptor beta chains from one sample, sequenced in a study of T cell responses to AZD1222 COVID-19 vaccine. Method: immunoSEQ multiplex PCR; TCRdb's copy keeps in-frame clones and lacks some. The sample yields about 62,000 clones, about 74% seen once. The sample consisted of peripheral blood, taken on day 0 of AZD1222 vaccination. The receptors stem from an adult in good health.

This clone is a singleton in its sample. This chain connects TRBV28 to TRBJ1-2, with D possibly matching TRBD1 (5 bases). V lost 4 bases, J lost 7 bases, and 13 bases lay in between. The CDR3 spans 13 residues. Germline V gives CDR1 MDHEN, CDR2 SYDVKM. CDR3 DNA: TGTGCCAGCAGTTCCCCCGTGGGGGTTGGCTACACCTTC. This gives the protein CASSSPVGVGYTF.

The DNA for the CDR3 is TGTGCCAGCAGCCCGCTGGGACCGAGCTCTGGAAACACCATATATTTT. Protein: CASSPLGPSSGNTIYF. The chain is built from TRBV14 and TRBJ1-3; D possibly corresponds to TRBD1 (5 bases). In germline, CDR1 is SGHDN, CDR2 FVKESK. The CDR3 runs 16 residues. The V end lost 4 bases, the J end lost 0 bases, and 13 bases lay between the germline ends. Filled out from reference TRBV14 and TRBJ1-3, the complete variable domain reads EAGVTQFPSHSVIEKGQTVTLRCDPISGHDNLYWYRRVMGKEIKFLLHFVKESKQDESGMPNNRFLAERTGGTYSTLKVQPAELEDSGVYFCASSPLGPSSGNTIYFGEGSWLTVV.

In DNA form, the CDR3 reads TGTGCCAGCAGTGTGGGAGTTTCGGGGATGTTGGCTTTCTTT. Residues: CASSVGVSGMLAFF. The J gene is TRBJ1-1, the V gene TRBV27, with D uncertain. Germline loops: CDR1 MNHEY, CDR2 SMNVEV (reference sequence). This CDR3 is built from 14 residues. Trimming shortened V by 5 bases and J by 11 bases, and 21 bases separated the two germline ends.

The chain uses TRBV28 and TRBJ2-7; 7 bases align to TRBD1. The CDR3 spans 16 residues. Trimming at V came to 1 base and at J to 5 bases, leaving 11 bases not matched to a gene. The V gene's germline CDR1 is MDHEN and CDR2 SYDVKM. DNA of the CDR3: TGTGCCAGCAGTTTATTGTCGACAGGGAACCGCCACGAGCAGTACTTC. As protein: CASSLLSTGNRHEQYF.

The CDR3 DNA follows: TGCGCCAGCAGCCAAGAGGGTGGGGGGAATGAGCAGTTCTTC. Amino acids: CASSQEGGGNEQFF. The chain uses TRBV4-3 and TRBJ2-1, with D perhaps matching TRBD2 (6 bases). Trimming took off 0 bases at V and 7 bases at J, with 10 bases between the two ends. The CDR3 has 14 amino acids. Per germline, CDR1 LGHNA and CDR2 YSLEER.

The chain has TRBV30 and TRBJ2-2; 13 bases fit TRBD2. The CDR3 is made up of 16 amino acids. In germline, CDR1 is GTSNPN, CDR2 SVGIG (reference sequence). V lost 2 bases and J lost 8; bases outside the gene matches: 8. DNA of the CDR3: TGTGCCTGGAGTCCCCGACTAGCGGGGGGCACAGGGGAGCTGTTTTTT. It is translated as CAWSPRLAGGTGELFF.

The chain couples TRBV5-8 to TRBJ1-5; possibly TRBD1 for D (5 bases). The CDR3 consists of 14 residues. Germline CDR1 reads SGHTS; CDR2 reads YDEGEE. The germline V and J ends were trimmed by 4 bases and 0 bases, with 8 bases remaining between them. CDR3 bases: TGTGCCAGCAGCGAGGGGTTTAGCAATCAGCCCCAGCATTTT. As protein: CASSEGFSNQPQHF.

The chain uses TRBV18 and TRBJ2-5; TRBD1 agrees at 8 bases. The CDR3 loop spans 17 amino acids. The germline gives CDR1 KGHSH, CDR2 LQKENI. V was pared by 2 bases and J by 5 bases, with 13 bases of the junction left unmatched. CDR3 nucleotides: TGTGCCAGCTCACCAAGCGGACAGGGATTCATCGGGGAGACCCAGTACTTC. Its protein product is CASSPSGQGFIGETQYF.

This clone showed up just a few times. The chain couples TRBV18 to TRBJ1-3; maybe TRBD1 (5 bases). This CDR3 has 15 amino acids. The ends were cut back, 5 bases at V and 0 bases at J, with 11 bases in the middle. Germline assignment: CDR1 KGHSH and CDR2 LQKENI. In nucleotides, the CDR3 is TGTGCCAGCTCAGCGGGGGTGAGCTCTGGAAACACCATATATTTT. It codes for CASSAGVSSGNTIYF.

The chain combines TRBV6-5 with TRBJ2-7; D tentatively fits TRBD1 or TRBD2 (5 bases each). V dropped 5 bases and J dropped 5 bases, with 16 bases sitting between them. CDR1 MNHEY and CDR2 SVGAGI come from the germline V gene. This CDR3 has 14 amino acids. The CDR3 reads CASSLRDGSDEQYF. CDR3 nucleotide sequence: TGTGCCAGCAGTCTCCGGGACGGCAGTGACGAGCAGTACTTC.